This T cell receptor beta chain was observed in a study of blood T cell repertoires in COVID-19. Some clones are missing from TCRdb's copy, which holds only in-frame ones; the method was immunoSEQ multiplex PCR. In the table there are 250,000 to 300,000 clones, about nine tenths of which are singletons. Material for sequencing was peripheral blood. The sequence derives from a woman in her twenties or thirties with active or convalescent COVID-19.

The DNA for the CDR3 is TGTGCCACCAGTGATTCCAAGGAGACTAGCGGGGTTGGGCAAGAGACCCAGTACTTC. Amino acids: CATSDSKETSGVGQETQYF. V and J are TRBV24-1 and TRBJ2-5, with TRBD2 identical over 11 bases. V trimming: 2 bases; J trimming: 2 bases; junction bases outside the gene matches: 12. The CDR3 length is 19 residues. Germline V gives CDR1 KGHDR, CDR2 SFDVKD.